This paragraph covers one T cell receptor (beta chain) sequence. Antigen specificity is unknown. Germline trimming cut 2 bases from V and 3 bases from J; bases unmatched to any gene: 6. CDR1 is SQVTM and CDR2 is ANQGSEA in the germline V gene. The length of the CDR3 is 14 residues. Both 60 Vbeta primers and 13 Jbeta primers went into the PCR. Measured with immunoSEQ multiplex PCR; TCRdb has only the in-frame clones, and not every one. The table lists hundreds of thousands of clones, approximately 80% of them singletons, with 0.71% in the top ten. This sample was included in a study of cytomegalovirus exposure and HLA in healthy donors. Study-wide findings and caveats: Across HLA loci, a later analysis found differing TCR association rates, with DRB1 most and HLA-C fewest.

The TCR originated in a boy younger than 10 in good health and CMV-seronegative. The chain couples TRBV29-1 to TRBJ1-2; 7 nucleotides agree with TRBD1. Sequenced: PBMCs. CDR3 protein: CSVEQGRGYYGYTF. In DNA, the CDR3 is TGCAGCGTTGAACAGGGCAGGGGGTACTATGGCTACACCTTC.